A single sample gave rise to the 7 T cell receptor beta chains below, sequenced in a study of T cell repertoires in cytomegalovirus infection. No cognate antigen is known for these TCRs. TCRdb re-called the reads with MiXCR, one entry per CDR3 protein. Counted here are approximately 770,000 distinct CDR3 sequences, around 29% occurring once; the ten biggest clones make up 10% to 15%. This specimen was cultured CD8+ T cells from PBMCs, taken from culture after CMV antigen stimulation. The receptors come from a human donor in good health (CMV status not recorded). Some clones in this sample may be carry-over from other donors' samples.

V and J are TRBV4-1 and TRBJ2-1; D perhaps matches TRBD1 (6 bases). Germline loops: CDR1 MGHRA, CDR2 YSYEKL. Trimming stripped 0 bases from V and 3 bases from J, with 9 bases between. The CDR3 extends over 15 amino acids. The CDR3 sequence is CASSQEGASYNEQFF. The CDR3 DNA is TGCGCCAGCAGCCAAGAGGGGGCCAGCTACAATGAGCAGTTCTTC.

This sequence joins TRBV9 and TRBJ2-4; possibly TRBD1 for D (6 bases). Trimming pared 0 bases from V and 8 bases from J, leaving 12 bases between. The CDR3 spans 14 residues. The V gene's germline CDR1 is SGDLS and CDR2 YYNGEE. This chain's CDR3 is CASSVGTGNYIQYF. The DNA for the CDR3 is TGTGCCAGCAGCGTAGGCACAGGGAATTACATTCAGTACTTC.

This chain joins TRBV5-6 and TRBJ2-5; TRBD2 agrees at 10 bases. The CDR3 is 18 residues long. Trimming cost V 1 base and J 5 bases; bases outside gene matches: 14. CDR1 is SGHDT and CDR2 is YYEEEE in the germline V gene. CDR3 sequence reads: CASSLIPGLAGVRETQYF. As DNA, the CDR3 is TGTGCCAGCAGCTTGATCCCCGGGCTAGCGGGGGTTAGGGAGACCCAGTACTTC.

V is TRBV6-5 and J is TRBJ2-3; D not resolved. The V end was cut by 2 bases, the J end by 3 bases, with 18 bases between. The germline V gene encodes CDR1 MNHEY and CDR2 SVGAGI. The CDR3 is 17 amino acids. The CDR3 DNA sequence: TGTGCCAGCAGTTACCGAGGTTCGAATCCCGTGACAGATACGCAGTATTTT. Protein product: CASSYRGSNPVTDTQYF.

V and J are TRBV27 and TRBJ2-4; tentatively, D is TRBD2 (5 bases). This CDR3 region has 14 residues. Germline V gene sequence: CDR1 MNHEY, CDR2 SMNVEV (reference sequence). V lost 6 bases and J 6 bases, leaving 15 bases between the germline ends. The CDR3: CASSPPGRGNIQYF. As DNA, the CDR3 is TGTGCCAGCAGCCCCCCGGGCCGGGGAAACATTCAGTACTTC.

This sequence joins TRBV14 and TRBJ2-7; D remains unclear. Per germline, CDR1 SGHDN and CDR2 FVKESK. The CDR3 loop spans 12 amino acids. V was cut by 3 bases and J by 2 bases, with 5 bases left in between. CDR3: CASSHFTYEQYF. CDR3 DNA: TGTGCCAGCAGCCACTTCACCTACGAGCAGTACTTC. Using reference TRBV14 and TRBJ2-7 for the parts outside the CDR3, the full variable domain is EAGVTQFPSHSVIEKGQTVTLRCDPISGHDNLYWYRRVMGKEIKFLLHFVKESKQDESGMPNNRFLAERTGGTYSTLKVQPAELEDSGVYFCASSHFTYEQYFGPGTRLTVT.

The chain joins TRBV29-1 to TRBJ1-2; 7 nucleotides line up with TRBD1. Germline trimming cut 4 bases from V and 6 bases from J; bases unmatched to any gene: 11. CDR3 length: 14 residues. Germline CDR1 SQVTM, CDR2 ANQGSEA. CDR3 residues: CSVAGLAGGDGYTF. CDR3 DNA: TGCAGCGTTGCGGGATTAGCAGGGGGGGATGGCTACACCTTC.